The rows below give T cell receptor beta chains drawn from one sample of a study of blood T cell repertoires in COVID-19. The method was immunoSEQ multiplex PCR; TCRdb's version includes in-frame clones alone and lacks a portion of them. Seen here are roughly 410,000 clones, roughly 86% observed once, and the top ten hold about 2.5%. The sample consisted of peripheral blood. These receptors all come from a woman aged 60-75 years with COVID-19, enrolled during active disease. The CDR3 runs from the conserved cysteine through the conserved F or W. A D gene is named only where the DNA matches it firmly. The size entry is marked missing in some rows and otherwise reads once, few, many or a size class.

j_gene	d_gene	abundance	v_gene	CDR3nt	CDR3aa
TRBJ1-6	TRBD1	many	TRBV2	TGTGCCAGTCGACAGGGGACCTATAATTCACCCCTCCACTTT	CASRQGTYNSPLHF
TRBJ2-1	NA	NA	TRBV6-1	TGTGCCAGCAGTGAAGAGCGGGCCTATGAGCAGTTCTTC	CASSEERAYEQFF
TRBJ1-1	NA	NA	TRBV7-3	TGTGCCAGCAGCTTTACCACGAATACCGGAGCTTTCTTT	CASSFTTNTGAFF
TRBJ2-2	NA	NA	TRBV9	TGTGCCAGCAGCGTAGGGGGGCTAAACACCGGGGAGCTGTTTTTT	CASSVGGLNTGELFF
TRBJ1-4	NA	once	TRBV18	TGTGCCAGCTCACCAAGCCCAACTAATGAAAAACTGTTTTTT	CASSPSPTNEKLFF
TRBJ1-5	NA	NA	TRBV15	TGTGCCACCAGCAGAGATCAGGGGACATATCAGCCCCAGCATTTT	CATSRDQGTYQPQHF
TRBJ2-1	TRBD2	NA	TRBV14	TGTGCCAGCAGCCCGGGGGGATTATACAATGAGCAGTTCTTC	CASSPGGLYNEQFF
TRBJ2-3	TRBD2	once	TRBV7-3	TGTGCCAGCAGCTTTAGACCTCTAGCGGGGGGTGGAGATACGCAGTATTTT	CASSFRPLAGGGDTQYF
TRBJ2-3	NA	NA	TRBV15	TGTGCCACCAGCAGATCCAGGGTTTACAGCACAGATACGCAGTATTTT	CATSRSRVYSTDTQYF
TRBJ1-1	TRBD1	once	TRBV4-2	TGTGCCAGCAGCCCACGGGACAGGGGGAGCAGCACTGAAGCTTTCTTT	CASSPRDRGSSTEAFF
TRBJ2-7	NA	NA	TRBV30	TGTGCCTACAGGGTTACCTACGAGCAGTACTTC	CAYRVTYEQYF
TRBJ1-5	TRBD1	NA	TRBV27	TGTGCCAGCAGTTTCAGGGGGCAGCCCCAGCATTTT	CASSFRGQPQHF
TRBJ1-2	NA	once	TRBV28	TGTGCCAGTTCCAGGGCACCCTGGGCTGGCTACACCTTC	CASSRAPWAGYTF
TRBJ1-1	NA	NA	TRBV10-3	TGTGCCATCAGTGAGGATCCAGGACGGAGGTTCGCAAGGACTGAAGCTTTCTTT	CAISEDPGRRFARTEAFF
TRBJ2-1	TRBD1	NA	TRBV24-1	TGTGCCACCAGTGATCCCAGGGGGCCAAACAATGAGCAGTTCTTC	CATSDPRGPNNEQFF
TRBJ2-3	NA	NA	TRBV6-5	TGTGCCAGCAGTTACGGGGGGGCCTCCCCCGATACGCAGTATTTT	CASSYGGASPDTQYF
TRBJ1-2	NA	NA	TRBV2	TGTGCCAGCAGGCCCCAGGGCCCTACTAACTATGGCTACACCTTC	CASRPQGPTNYGYTF
TRBJ2-1	TRBD2	NA	TRBV6-1	TGTGCCAGCAGTGAGGTACTAGCGGAGCAGTTCTTC	CASSEVLAEQFF
TRBJ2-3	NA	NA	TRBV20-1	TGCAGTGGGGTCAGGACAGATACGCAGTATTTT	CSGVRTDTQYF
TRBJ1-3	TRBD1	NA	TRBV28	TGTGCCAGCAGTATCCGGGACAGGGGGCGGATTGTAAACACCATATATTTT	CASSIRDRGRIVNTIYF
TRBJ2-7	NA	NA	TRBV6-5	TGTGCCAGCAGTTACTGGGGCAGCTCCTACGAGCAGTACTTC	CASSYWGSSYEQYF
TRBJ2-6	TRBD1	NA	TRBV5-4	TGTGCCAGCAGCCGGGACAGGGGGCTTGGGGCCAACGTCCTGACTTTC	CASSRDRGLGANVLTF
TRBJ1-5	NA	NA	TRBV10-3	TGTGCCATCAGTGAGTCGCAGGTCGAGATAAATCAGCCCCAGCATTTT	CAISESQVEINQPQHF
TRBJ1-2	NA	NA	TRBV6-5	TGTGCCAGCAGCCACGACGGTCCGGGAGGCTACACCTTC	CASSHDGPGGYTF
TRBJ1-5	TRBD1	NA	TRBV29-1	TGCAGCGTTAGGACAGGGAGCAATCAGCCCCAGCATTTT	CSVRTGSNQPQHF
TRBJ2-3	TRBD2	NA	TRBV3-1/TRBV3-2	TGTGCCAGCAGCCTGAGCGGGGCCGCTAGCACAGATACGCAGTATTTT	CASSLSGAASTDTQYF
TRBJ1-1	TRBD1	few	TRBV2	TGTGCCAGCGGGGGGACAGGGAGCACTGAAGCTTTCTTT	CASGGTGSTEAFF
TRBJ1-4	TRBD1	once	TRBV11-1	TGTGCCAGCAGCTTGGGCAGGGGGCACAATGAAAAACTGTTTTTT	CASSLGRGHNEKLFF
TRBJ2-5	NA	NA	TRBV7-9	TGTGCCAGCAGAAAAGGAGGGGAGACCCAGTACTTC	CASRKGGETQYF
TRBJ2-1	NA	once	TRBV28	TGTGCCAGCATTAAGGGCGGGCCCTACAATGAGCAGTTCTTC	CASIKGGPYNEQFF
TRBJ1-2	TRBD1	NA	TRBV5-4	TGTGCCAGCAGTTCCGGGACAGCGGGCTATGGCTACACCTTC	CASSSGTAGYGYTF
TRBJ1-2	NA	NA	TRBV3-1/TRBV3-2	TGTGCCAGCAGCCAACAGGATGGCTACACCTTC	CASSQQDGYTF
TRBJ1-1	TRBD1	NA	TRBV27	TGTGCCAGCAGCCCCGACGAGGGGGCCACTGAAGCTTTCTTT	CASSPDEGATEAFF
TRBJ2-7	NA	NA	TRBV28	TGTGCCTCCGCGTGGTCGACAGGCGGCTACGAGCAGTACTTC	CASAWSTGGYEQYF
TRBJ1-6	NA	NA	TRBV7-9	TGTGCCAGCAGCTTAGGAGGGATTGGGCGGGGTGGTTCACCCCTCCACTTT	CASSLGGIGRGGSPLHF
TRBJ2-2	TRBD1	once	TRBV6-4	TGTGCCAGCAGTGAGTCGGCAGGGGGCCGGGGCACCGGGGAGCTGTTTTTT	CASSESAGGRGTGELFF
TRBJ2-7	NA	NA	TRBV7-9	TGTGCCAGCAGCTCCGCTTGGAGGGGCGAGCAGTACTTC	CASSSAWRGEQYF
TRBJ1-6	NA	NA	TRBV5-4	TGTGCCAGCAGCTTGGTGGGGAGGGGATATAATTCACCCCTCCACTTT	CASSLVGRGYNSPLHF
TRBJ1-1	NA	few	TRBV5-4	TGTGCCAGCAGCTCTGGGACATCGGTGGGGTTGAACACTGAAGCTTTCTTT	CASSSGTSVGLNTEAFF
TRBJ1-6	NA	NA	TRBV30	TGTGCCTGGAGTACCGACAGCGTCCCCTCACCCCTCCACTTT	CAWSTDSVPSPLHF
TRBJ2-1	NA	NA	TRBV13	TGTGCCAGCAGCCCGAGGACAGTCCACAATGAGCAGTTCTTC	CASSPRTVHNEQFF